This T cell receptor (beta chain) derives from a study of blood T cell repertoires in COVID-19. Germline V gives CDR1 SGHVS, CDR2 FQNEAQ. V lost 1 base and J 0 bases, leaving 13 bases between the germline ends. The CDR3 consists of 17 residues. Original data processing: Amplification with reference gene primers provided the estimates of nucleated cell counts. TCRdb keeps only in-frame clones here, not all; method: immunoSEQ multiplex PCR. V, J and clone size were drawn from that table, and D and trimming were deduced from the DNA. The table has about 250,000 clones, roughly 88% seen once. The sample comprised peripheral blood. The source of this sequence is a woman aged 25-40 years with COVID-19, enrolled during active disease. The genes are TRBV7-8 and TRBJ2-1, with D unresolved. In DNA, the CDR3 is TGTGCCAGCAGCTTAGAGTACGCGGCGAGCTCCTACAATGAGCAGTTCTTC. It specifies CASSLEYAASSYNEQFF.